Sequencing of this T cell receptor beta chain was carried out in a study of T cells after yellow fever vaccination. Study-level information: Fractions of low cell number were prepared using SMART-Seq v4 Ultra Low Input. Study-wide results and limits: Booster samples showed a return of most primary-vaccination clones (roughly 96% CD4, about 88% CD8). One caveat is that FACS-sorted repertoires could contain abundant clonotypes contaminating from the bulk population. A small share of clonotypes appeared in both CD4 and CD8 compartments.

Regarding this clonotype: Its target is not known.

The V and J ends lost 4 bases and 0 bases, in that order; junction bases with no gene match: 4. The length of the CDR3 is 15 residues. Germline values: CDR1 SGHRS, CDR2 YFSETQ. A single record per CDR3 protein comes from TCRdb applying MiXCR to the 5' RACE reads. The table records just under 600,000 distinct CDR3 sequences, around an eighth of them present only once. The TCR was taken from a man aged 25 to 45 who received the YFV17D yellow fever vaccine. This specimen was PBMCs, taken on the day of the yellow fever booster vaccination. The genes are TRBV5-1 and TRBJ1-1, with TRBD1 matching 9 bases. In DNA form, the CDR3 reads TGCGCCAGCAGCACCGGACAGGGGATGAACACTGAAGCTTTCTTT. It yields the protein CASSTGQGMNTEAFF. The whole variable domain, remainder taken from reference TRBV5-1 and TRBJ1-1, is KAGVTQTPRYLIKTRGQQVTLSCSPISGHRSVSWYQQTPGQGLQFLFEYFSETQRNKGNFPGRFSGRQFSNSRSEMNVSTLELGDSALYLCASSTGQGMNTEAFFGQGTRLTVV.